This T cell receptor beta chain was sequenced in a study of shared clonotypes between healthy human individuals (dated by TCRdb to 2020 to 2021). Regarding the study in general: Three men and a couple of women, aged 18 to 49 years, made up the cohort. Between about 0.8 and 9 billion PBMCs per donor were obtained by leukapheresis. Libraries were prepared and TCR repertoires were sequenced by different laboratories using diverse techniques, in order to increase sequencing depth and limit assay-specific biases. To estimate repertoire size and how much clonotype sharing occurs between individuals, the study deeply sequenced the blood TCR repertoires of five healthy adults. For each donor, CD4 naive and CD4 memory were each run on three plates, CD8 naive on two plates, and CD8 memory on one plate. General findings and caveats noted by the study authors: Incomplete sequencing was indicated by rarefaction of sorted-subset datasets, despite the large sequencing depth. Naive subsets generally had larger estimated clonotype richness than memory subsets. Sampling was restricted to blood, and TCR repertoires in tissues likely differ from the TCR repertoires found in blood. Based on pairwise subsampling, the degree of clonotype sharing among donors was expected to be affected by sequencing depth. Compared with non-shared clonotypes, clonotypes shared by all four sorted-subset donors had higher generation probabilities. Because the study included only a small number of donors, the genetic and exposure-history diversity represented was limited. Sharing across a few donors was observed for 4.5% to 6.5% of naive CD4, 3% to 4% of naive CD8, 2% to 2.5% of memory CD4, and around 0.4% of memory CD8 clonotypes.

Cut back by 1 base and 6 bases, the V and J ends lie 10 bases apart. For CDR1 and CDR2, the germline V gene lists SGHAT and FQNNGV. The CDR3 spans 13 residues, from the cysteine through the phenylalanine. Only the CDR3 DNA stays, 39 bases, in frame from base 1. Using the deep immunoSEQ assay, multiplex PCR amplified TCR CDR3 regions from genomic DNA. For each cell subset, the extracted genomic DNA was distributed evenly across all wells of several immunoSEQ 96-well plates, and each plate served as one replicate. For sorted subsets, roughly 200 ng of genomic DNA, equivalent to around 29,000 T cell genomes, went into each replicate PCR. The purified libraries were quantified using a Qubit 3.0 fluorometer, sized with a Bioanalyzer 2100, and then quantified again using the KAPA Library Quantification kit. Every immunoSEQ 96-well plate was sequenced on a separate single-read 150-cycle Illumina NextSeq 550 flow cell. In the authors' own workflow: Because the immunoSEQ output included only junctional sequences and no quality scores, the filtering could not be the same as the filtering used for full-length reads. To assign V/J genes and CDR3, sequences were annotated using PyIR, a Python wrapper for IgBLAST v1.9, with IMGT germline references. Reads were removed for weak V/J assignments (E-value above 1e-6), missing CDR3, stop codons, out-of-frame junctions, or ambiguous translated residues. V3J clonotypes were defined by identical inferred V gene, J gene, and CDR3 amino acid sequence. Percentage overlap between repertoires was computed as shared unique clonotypes divided by the size of the smaller repertoire. Repertoire richness was assessed with RTK rarefaction, the Chao1 estimator, and Recon v2.1 estimates of unobserved clonotypes. For all TCRbeta clonotypes obtained by the gDNA method from a few donors, generation probabilities were computed with OLGA. TCRdb re-hosts the immuneACCESS table, in-frame sequences only. Its copies lack some clones; in the studies checked, an unresolved V gene accounts for under half of them, and the cause for the rest is not known. The DNA gave D and trimming, while V, J and clone size come from that table. Within this sample are some 550,000 clones, with 97% of them counted one time only. The ten largest account for roughly 0.05% of the sample.

Healthy HIV-negative adults with no recently reported acute infections or vaccinations were included as donors. Only Caucasian adults living in Nashville, Tennessee, USA were represented among the donors. Magnetic negative selection was used to enrich CD4+ T cells, after which naive cells were positively selected on CD45RA and the negative fraction became the memory subset. After blood collection by leukapheresis, PBMCs were isolated using Ficoll-Histopaque density gradient centrifugation and then cryopreserved in the vapor phase of liquid nitrogen. Analytical flow cytometry was used to check the purity and quantity of each magnetically sorted T cell population. Genomic DNA was isolated from every sorted fraction and measured by UV absorbance on a Nanodrop 2000c. As for this clone: The target of this receptor is not known. No clone much larger than this one lies a single base away; base qualities are absent.

The clonotype comes from a woman aged 30 to 39 in good health. The V and J segments used are TRBV11-2 and TRBJ2-7; there is no confident call for the D gene. Specimen: naive CD4+ T cells sorted from blood. The sample's cell subset or site label, in plain terms: CD45RA+ positively selected. The CDR3 protein is CASSLVVGFEQYF. The DNA sequence is as follows: TGTGCCAGCAGCTTAGTAGTGGGATTCGAGCAGTACTTC.